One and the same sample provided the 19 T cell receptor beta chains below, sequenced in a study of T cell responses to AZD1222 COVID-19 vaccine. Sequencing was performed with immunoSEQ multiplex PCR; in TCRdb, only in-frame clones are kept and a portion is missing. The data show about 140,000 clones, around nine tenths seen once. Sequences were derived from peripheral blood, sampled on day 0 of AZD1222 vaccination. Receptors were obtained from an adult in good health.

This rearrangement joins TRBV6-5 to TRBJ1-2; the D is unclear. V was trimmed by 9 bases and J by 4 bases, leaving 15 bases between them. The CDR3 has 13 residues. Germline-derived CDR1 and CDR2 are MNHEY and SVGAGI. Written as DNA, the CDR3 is TGTGCCAGTGGATTGCCTACTTTCTATGGCTACACCTTC. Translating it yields CASGLPTFYGYTF.

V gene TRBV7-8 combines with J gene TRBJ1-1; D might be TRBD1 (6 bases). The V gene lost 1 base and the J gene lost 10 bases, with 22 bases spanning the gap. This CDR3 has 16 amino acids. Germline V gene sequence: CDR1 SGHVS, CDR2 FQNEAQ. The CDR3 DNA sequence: TGTGCCAGCAGCTTAGTTCCGGACAGACAAAGCCTGGGAGCTTTCTTT. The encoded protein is CASSLVPDRQSLGAFF. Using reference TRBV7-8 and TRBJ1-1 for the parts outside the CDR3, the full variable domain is GAGVSQSPRYKVAKRGQDVALRCDPISGHVSLFWYQQALGQGPEFLTYFQNEAQLDKSGLPSDRFFAERPEGSVSTLKIQRTQQEDSAVYLCASSLVPDRQSLGAFFGQGTRLTVV.

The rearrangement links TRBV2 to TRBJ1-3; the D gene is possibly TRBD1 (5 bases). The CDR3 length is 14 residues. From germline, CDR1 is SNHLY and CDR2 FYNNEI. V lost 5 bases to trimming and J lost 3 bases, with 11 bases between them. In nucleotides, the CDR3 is TGTGCCAGCAGTCCGAAGGGGAATGGAAACACCATATATTTT. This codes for CASSPKGNGNTIYF.

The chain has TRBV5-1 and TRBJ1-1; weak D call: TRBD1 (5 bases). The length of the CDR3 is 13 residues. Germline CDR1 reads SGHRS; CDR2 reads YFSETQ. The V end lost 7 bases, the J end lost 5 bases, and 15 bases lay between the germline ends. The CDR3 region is CASAGQEGTEAFF. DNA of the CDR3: TGCGCCAGCGCGGGGCAGGAGGGGACTGAAGCTTTCTTT. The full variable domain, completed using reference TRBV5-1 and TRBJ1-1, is KAGVTQTPRYLIKTRGQQVTLSCSPISGHRSVSWYQQTPGQGLQFLFEYFSETQRNKGNFPGRFSGRQFSNSRSEMNVSTLELGDSALYLCASAGQEGTEAFFGQGTRLTVV.

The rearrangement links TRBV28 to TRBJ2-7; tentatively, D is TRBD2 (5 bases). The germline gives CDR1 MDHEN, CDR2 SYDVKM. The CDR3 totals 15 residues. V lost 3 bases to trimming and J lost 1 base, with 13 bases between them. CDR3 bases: TGTGCCAGCAGTTTGGAGGCAGGTTTTTCCTACGAGCAGTACTTC. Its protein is CASSLEAGFSYEQYF.

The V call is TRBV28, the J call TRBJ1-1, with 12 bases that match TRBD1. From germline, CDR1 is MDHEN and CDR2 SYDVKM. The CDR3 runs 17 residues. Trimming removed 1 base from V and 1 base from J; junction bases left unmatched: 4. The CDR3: CASSLSGTGGRNTEAFF. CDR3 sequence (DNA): TGTGCCAGCAGTTTATCCGGGACAGGGGGCAGGAACACTGAAGCTTTCTTT.

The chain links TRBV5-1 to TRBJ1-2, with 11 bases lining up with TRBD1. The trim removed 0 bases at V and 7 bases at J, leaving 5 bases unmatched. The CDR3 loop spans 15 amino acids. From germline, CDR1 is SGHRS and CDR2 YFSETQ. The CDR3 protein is CASSLGTGGGRGYTF. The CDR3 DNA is TGCGCCAGCAGCTTGGGGACAGGGGGCGGACGTGGCTACACCTTC.

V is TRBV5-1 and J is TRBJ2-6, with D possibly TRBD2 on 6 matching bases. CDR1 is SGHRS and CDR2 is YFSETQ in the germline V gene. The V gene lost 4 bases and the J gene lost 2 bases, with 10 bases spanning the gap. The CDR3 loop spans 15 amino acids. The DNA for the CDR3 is TGCGCCAGCAGCCCCGGGAGTACTGGGGCCAACGTCCTGACTTTC. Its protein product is CASSPGSTGANVLTF.

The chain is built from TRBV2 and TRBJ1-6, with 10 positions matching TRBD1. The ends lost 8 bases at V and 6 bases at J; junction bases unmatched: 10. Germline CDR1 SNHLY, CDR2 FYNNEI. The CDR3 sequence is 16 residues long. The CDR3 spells CASSSRQGAGNSPLHF. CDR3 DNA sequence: TGTGCCAGCTCATCTCGACAGGGGGCGGGTAATTCACCCCTCCACTTT. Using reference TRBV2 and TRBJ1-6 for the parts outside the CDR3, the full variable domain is EPEVTQTPSHQVTQMGQEVILRCVPISNHLYFYWYRQILGQKVEFLVSFYNNEISEKSEIFDDQFSVERPDGSNFTLKIRSTKLEDSAMYFCASSSRQGAGNSPLHFGNGTRLTVT.

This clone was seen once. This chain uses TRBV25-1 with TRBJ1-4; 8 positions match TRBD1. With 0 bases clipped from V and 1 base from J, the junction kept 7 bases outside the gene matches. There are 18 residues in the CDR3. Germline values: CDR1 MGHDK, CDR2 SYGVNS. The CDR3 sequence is CASSEYRGTGGTNEKLFF. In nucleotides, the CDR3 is TGTGCCAGCAGTGAATATAGAGGGACAGGAGGAACTAATGAAAAACTGTTTTTT.

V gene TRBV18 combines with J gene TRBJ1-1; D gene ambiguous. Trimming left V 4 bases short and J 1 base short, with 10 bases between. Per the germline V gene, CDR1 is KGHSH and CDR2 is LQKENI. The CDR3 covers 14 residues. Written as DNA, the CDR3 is TGTGCCAGCTCACGGACGGTCGGGAACACTGAAGCTTTCTTT. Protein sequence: CASSRTVGNTEAFF.

The CDR3 spells CASSLGLGVGNNEQFF. The CDR3 bases are TGTGCCAGCAGCTTAGGACTCGGGGTGGGCAACAATGAGCAGTTCTTC. The chain couples TRBV11-3 to TRBJ2-1, with D possibly matching TRBD2 (5 bases). V was trimmed by 1 base and J by 5 bases, leaving 15 bases between them. CDR1 is SGHNT, CDR2 YENEEA, per germline. There are 16 residues in the CDR3.

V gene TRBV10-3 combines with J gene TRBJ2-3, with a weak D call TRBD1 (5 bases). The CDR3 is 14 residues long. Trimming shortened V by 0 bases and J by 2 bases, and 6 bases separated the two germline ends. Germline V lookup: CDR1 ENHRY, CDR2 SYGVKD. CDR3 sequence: CAISESRDTDTQYF. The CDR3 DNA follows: TGTGCCATCAGTGAGTCCAGGGACACAGATACGCAGTATTTT.

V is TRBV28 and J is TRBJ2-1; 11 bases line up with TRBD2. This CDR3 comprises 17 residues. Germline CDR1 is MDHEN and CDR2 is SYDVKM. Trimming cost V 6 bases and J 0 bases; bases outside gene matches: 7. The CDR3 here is CASSELAGDLSYNEQFF. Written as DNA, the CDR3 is TGTGCCAGCAGCGAACTAGCGGGGGACCTCTCCTACAATGAGCAGTTCTTC.

The CDR3 reads CASSPGTVVSDTQYF. CDR3 nucleotides: TGCGCCAGCAGCCCCGGGACGGTGGTTTCAGATACGCAGTATTTT. The V gene is TRBV5-1, the J gene TRBJ2-3; D could derive from TRBD1 or TRBD2 (5 bases each). CDR3 length: 15 amino acids. The V end was cut by 4 bases, the J end by 4 bases, with 16 bases between. Germline loops: CDR1 SGHRS, CDR2 YFSETQ.

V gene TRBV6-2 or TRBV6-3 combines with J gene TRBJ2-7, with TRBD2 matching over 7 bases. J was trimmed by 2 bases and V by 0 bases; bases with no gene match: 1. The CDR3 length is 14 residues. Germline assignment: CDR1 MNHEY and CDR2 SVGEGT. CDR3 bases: TGTGCCAGCAGTTACTCGACTAGCACCTACGAGCAGTACTTC. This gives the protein CASSYSTSTYEQYF.

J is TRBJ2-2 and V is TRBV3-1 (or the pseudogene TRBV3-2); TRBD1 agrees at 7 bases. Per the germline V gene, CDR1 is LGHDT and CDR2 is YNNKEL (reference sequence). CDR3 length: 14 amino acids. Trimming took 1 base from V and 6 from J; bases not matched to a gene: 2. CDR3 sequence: CASSQATGPGELFF. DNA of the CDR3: TGTGCCAGCAGCCAAGCGACAGGGCCCGGGGAGCTGTTTTTT.

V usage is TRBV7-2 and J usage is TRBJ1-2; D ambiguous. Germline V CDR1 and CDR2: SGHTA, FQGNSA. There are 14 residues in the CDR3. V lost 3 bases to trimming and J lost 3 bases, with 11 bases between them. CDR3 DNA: TGTGCCAGCAGCTTGCAAGAAAGGTACTATGGCTACACCTTC. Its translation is CASSLQERYYGYTF.

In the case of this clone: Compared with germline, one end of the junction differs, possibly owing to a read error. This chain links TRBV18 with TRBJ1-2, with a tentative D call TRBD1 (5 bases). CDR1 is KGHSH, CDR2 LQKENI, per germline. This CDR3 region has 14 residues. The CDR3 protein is CASSNYQGNDGYTF. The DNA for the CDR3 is TGTGCCAGTTCTAATTATCAGGGTAACGATGGCTACACCTTC.